The 24 T cell receptor beta chains given below trace back to one sample, sequenced in a study of patients and donors after allogeneic stem cell transplantation (dated by TCRdb to the early 2020s). The library came from RT-PCR. Sequencing instrument: NextSeq 550. TCRdb ran its own pipeline on the public reads, namely fastp trimming at Q25 and MiXCR clone calling, and kept in-frame beta chains. Duplicate CDR3 protein sequences are folded into a single record with the most common DNA and genes. Across this sample there are tens of thousands of distinct CDR3 sequences, with 5% seen only once. Around 2.6% of the sample lies in the top ten. The sequenced sample consisted of blood, either unsorted or a sorted T cell fraction (not recorded which). These receptors all come from a human donor who was either an allogeneic HSCT recipient or a stem cell or donor lymphocyte infusion donor (not recorded which). It is not recorded whose cells these are; they may come from a transplant donor.

At least ten counts were recorded for this clonotype. The chain uses TRBV7-3 and TRBJ2-5, with D uncertain. Germline CDR1 SGHTA, CDR2 FQGTGA. There are 13 residues in the CDR3. The V gene lost 5 bases and the J gene lost 2 bases, with 9 bases spanning the gap. The CDR3 DNA sequence: TGTGCCAGCAGCACCTCTACTCAAGAGACCCAGTACTTC. It is translated as CASSTSTQETQYF.

The chain has TRBV27 and TRBJ2-2; D might be TRBD2 (6 bases). Germline values: CDR1 MNHEY, CDR2 SMNVEV (reference sequence). The CDR3 totals 14 residues. The V end lost 7 bases, the J end lost 0 bases, and 9 bases lay between the germline ends. Written as DNA, the CDR3 is TGTGCCAGCAAAAGCGGGCCGAACACCGGGGAGCTGTTTTTT. It translates to CASKSGPNTGELFF.

The table lists this clonotype with a few counts. The chain employs TRBV6-1 and TRBJ2-7; 7 nucleotides line up with TRBD1. Germline V gene data show CDR1 as MNHNS and CDR2 as SASEGT. This CDR3 has 13 amino acids. V was clipped by 6 bases and J by 3 bases; unmatched bases: 5. CDR3 coding DNA: TGTGCCAGCAGACCCGGGACAGACTACGAGCAGTACTTC. Translation gives CASRPGTDYEQYF.

This clonotype was observed many times. V gene TRBV12-3 or TRBV12-4 combines with J gene TRBJ2-6; D is undetermined. This CDR3 has 16 residues. Trimming pared 4 bases from V and 2 bases from J, leaving 12 bases between. The CDR3 nucleotides read TGTGCCAGCAGTTCCTACTACTCAGCTGGGGCCAACGTCCTGACTTTC. It translates to CASSSYYSAGANVLTF.

This clonotype was found many times. The V call is TRBV6-1, the J call TRBJ2-3; D ambiguous. Germline CDR1 is MNHNS and CDR2 is SASEGT. There are 13 residues in the CDR3. V lost 6 bases to trimming and J lost 1 base, with 8 bases between them. The CDR3 coding sequence is TGTGCCAGCAGGGCCCTGGGCACAGATACGCAGTATTTT. It translates to CASRALGTDTQYF.

The sample holds many counts of this clonotype. V and J are TRBV5-1 and TRBJ2-7, with 7 bases matching TRBD1. The CDR3 has 14 amino acids. The junction had 7 bases not matched to a gene; V was cut back by 4 bases and J by 3 bases. Germline V gene data show CDR1 as SGHRS and CDR2 as YFSETQ. The CDR3 reads CASSPGTESYEQYF. The CDR3 region has the DNA TGCGCCAGCAGCCCCGGGACAGAGAGCTACGAGCAGTACTTC.

This clonotype was seen a few times. The chain joins TRBV11-2 to TRBJ2-3, with 12 bases fitting TRBD2. CDR1 is SGHAT, CDR2 FQNNGV, per germline. The V and J ends lost 3 bases and 3 bases, in that order; junction bases with no gene match: 10. The CDR3 contains 18 residues. CDR3 residues: CASSFRGLAGRETDTQYF. CDR3 in DNA: TGTGCCAGCAGCTTCCGAGGACTAGCGGGAAGGGAGACAGATACGCAGTATTTT.

This clonotype occurred a few times. The V and J genes are TRBV11-2 and TRBJ2-1; D is unresolved. This CDR3 spans 14 amino acids. Germline V lookup: CDR1 SGHAT, CDR2 FQNNGV. V was trimmed by 0 bases and J by 15 bases, leaving 18 bases between them. The CDR3 is CASSLDHGSHSWFF. The CDR3 coding sequence is TGTGCCAGCAGCTTAGATCATGGGTCCCATTCGTGGTTCTTC.

V usage is TRBV6-1 and J usage is TRBJ2-7; D gene ambiguous. Trimming left V 6 bases short and J 6 bases short, with 12 bases between. The CDR3 has 12 amino acids. The germline V gene encodes CDR1 MNHNS and CDR2 SASEGT. CDR3 in DNA: TGTGCCAGCAGGCTTGGGGTAACCGAGCAGTACTTC. Residues: CASRLGVTEQYF.

At least ten counts were recorded for this clonotype. V and J are TRBV7-9 and TRBJ1-5; D not certain. V lost 10 bases to trimming and J lost 3 bases, with 7 bases between them. The CDR3 spans 11 residues. Germline-derived CDR1 and CDR2 are SEHNR and FQNEAQ (reference sequence). Here the CDR3 reads CATGFNQPQHF. The CDR3 region has the DNA TGTGCCACCGGGTTCAATCAGCCCCAGCATTTT.

This clonotype was found many times. J is TRBJ2-5 and V is TRBV11-2; 14 bases agree with TRBD2. This CDR3 spans 18 amino acids. Germline lookup yields CDR1 SGHAT and CDR2 FQNNGV. Trimming cost V 5 bases and J 4 bases; bases outside gene matches: 12. This CDR3 is CASSTGTSGGLRIETQYF. Written as DNA, the CDR3 is TGTGCCAGCAGCACTGGGACTAGCGGGGGCCTGCGAATAGAGACCCAGTACTTC.

This clonotype was observed a few times. CDR3 bases: TGTGCCAGCAGCCTAGGACAGGGAAGCTCCTACAATGAGCAGTTCTTC. Amino acids: CASSLGQGSSYNEQFF. V usage is TRBV4-2 and J usage is TRBJ2-1; 8 bases match TRBD1. The CDR3 sequence is 16 residues long. From germline, CDR1 is LGHNA and CDR2 YNFKEQ. The junction had 5 bases not matched to a gene; V was cut back by 4 bases and J by 0 bases.

Many counts were recorded for this clonotype. The chain has TRBV3-1 and TRBJ2-3; weak D call: TRBD2 (6 bases). Germline CDR1 and CDR2: LGHDT and YNNKEL (reference sequence). There are 14 residues in the CDR3. Trimming shortened V by 4 bases and J by 0 bases, and 8 bases separated the two germline ends. CDR3 region: CASSRRGSTDTQYF. The CDR3, as DNA: TGTGCCAGCAGCCGACGGGGGAGCACAGATACGCAGTATTTT.

The table lists this clonotype with many counts. The chain employs TRBV9 and TRBJ2-7; 13 bases line up with TRBD2. The CDR3 has 15 residues. Losses at the gene ends were 2 bases for V and 2 bases for J; bases not matched to a gene: 1. Germline CDR1 SGDLS, CDR2 YYNGEE. The CDR3 protein is CASSVGLAGPYEQYF. The CDR3 nucleotides read TGTGCCAGCAGCGTGGGACTAGCGGGACCCTACGAGCAGTACTTC.

This clonotype came up many times. The chain joins TRBV12-3 or TRBV12-4 to TRBJ2-2; D not certain. The CDR3 extends over 12 amino acids. V gave up 6 bases and J gave up 5 bases, with 7 bases separating them. Written as DNA, the CDR3 is TGTGCCAGCAGCCTAGGGACCGGGGAGCTGTTTTTT. Amino acid sequence: CASSLGTGELFF.

The table lists this clonotype with a few counts. The chain carries TRBV6-4 and TRBJ1-1; D unclear. The germline V gene has CDR1 MRHNA and CDR2 SNTAGT. The length of the CDR3 is 14 residues. V lost 0 bases to trimming and J lost 2 bases, with 7 bases between them. CDR3 amino acids: CASSDSNRNTEAFF. CDR3 sequence (DNA): TGTGCCAGCAGTGACTCAAACAGAAACACTGAAGCTTTCTTT.

This clonotype was detected ten times or more. The gene calls are TRBV2 and TRBJ2-3; D uncertain. The length of the CDR3 is 16 residues. Looked up from germline, CDR1 is SNHLY and CDR2 is FYNNEI. V was pared by 3 bases and J by 0 bases, with 13 bases between. The CDR3, as DNA: TGTGCCAGCAGTGACCCTGGGTCCCCTAGCACAGATACGCAGTATTTT. Its protein is CASSDPGSPSTDTQYF.

This sequence joins TRBV2 and TRBJ2-5, with a possible D match to TRBD1 (6 bases). CDR1 and CDR2 from the germline V gene are SNHLY and FYNNEI. This CDR3 contains 16 residues. V was shortened by 2 bases and J by 1 base, with 14 bases between the two germline ends. The CDR3 is CASSERIGRGQETQYF. The CDR3 nucleotides are TGTGCCAGCAGTGAAAGGATAGGCAGGGGCCAAGAGACCCAGTACTTC.

This clonotype showed up just a few times. The J gene is TRBJ2-7, the V gene TRBV28; a possible D gene is TRBD2 (5 bases). With 5 bases removed from V and 4 bases from J, the gap between germline ends came to 15 bases. The CDR3 extends over 14 amino acids. Germline lookup yields CDR1 MDHEN and CDR2 SYDVKM. CDR3 in amino acids: CASSRGPSAYEQYF. As DNA, the CDR3 is TGTGCCAGCAGTCGAGGGCCGAGTGCTTACGAGCAGTACTTC.

In its sample, this clonotype was seen many times. The rearrangement links TRBV30 to TRBJ2-7; 11 bases line up with TRBD2. This CDR3 contains 13 residues. Germline V gene data show CDR1 as GTSNPN and CDR2 as SVGIG (reference sequence). J was trimmed by 6 bases and V by 2 bases; bases with no gene match: 3. The CDR3 nucleotides read TGTGCCTGGAGTACTAGCGGGAGCACCGAGCAGTACTTC. Protein: CAWSTSGSTEQYF.

This clonotype was recorded many times. The gene calls are TRBV24-1 and TRBJ2-3; perhaps TRBD2 as D (5 bases). Germline V gene sequence: CDR1 KGHDR, CDR2 SFDVKD. V was clipped by 5 bases and J by 0 bases, with 8 bases between them. The CDR3 runs 14 residues. The CDR3 spells CATSAGGSTDTQYF. The CDR3 bases are TGTGCCACCAGTGCCGGAGGTAGCACAGATACGCAGTATTTT.

This clonotype was observed many times. This sequence joins TRBV10-2 and TRBJ1-1; D is possibly TRBD1 (6 bases). The CDR3 has 14 residues. Germline V lookup: CDR1 WSHSY, CDR2 SAAADI. Trimming shortened V by 6 bases and J by 0 bases, and 11 bases separated the two germline ends. The CDR3 loop is CASRDRSMNTEAFF. For the CDR3, the DNA is TGCGCCAGCAGGGACAGAAGCATGAACACTGAAGCTTTCTTT.

V usage is TRBV6-5 and J usage is TRBJ2-2, with 9 bases that match TRBD2. This CDR3 region has 18 residues. The germline gives CDR1 MNHEY, CDR2 SVGAGI. V dropped 0 bases and J dropped 4; count of bases not matched to a gene: 9. The CDR3: CASSYSKASGVGTGELFF. The DNA of the CDR3 is TGTGCCAGCAGTTACTCGAAAGCTAGCGGGGTTGGCACCGGGGAGCTGTTTTTT.

The chain couples TRBV20-1 to TRBJ2-1, with D possibly matching TRBD2 (6 bases). Trimming left V 3 bases short and J 6 bases short, with 15 bases between. The CDR3 totals 14 residues. Germline CDR1 DFQATT, CDR2 SNEGSKA (reference sequence). CDR3 sequence reads: CSASPGTDLNEQFF. CDR3 sequence (DNA): TGCAGTGCTAGTCCCGGGACTGACCTCAATGAGCAGTTCTTC.